Below, 22 T cell receptor beta chains from the same sample are listed, as sequenced in a study of T cell repertoires in cytomegalovirus infection. One entry per CDR3 protein, called by TCRdb with MiXCR from the reads. The sample includes more than 400,000 distinct CDR3 sequences, approximately 26% seen only once; the top ten take roughly 13%. The sequenced material came from PBMCs. Receptor source: a human donor in good health (CMV status not recorded). Some clones in this sample may be carry-over from other donors' samples.

This sequence joins TRBV19 and TRBJ2-5; D possibly corresponds to TRBD1 (6 bases). Trimming removed 6 bases from V and 4 bases from J, with 9 bases in between. The CDR3 is made up of 12 amino acids. Germline loops: CDR1 LNHDA, CDR2 SQIVND (reference sequence). In nucleotides, the CDR3 is TGTGCCAGTAGACAGGGTTCAGAGACCCAGTACTTC. This sequence encodes CASRQGSETQYF.

The chain is built from TRBV3-1 and TRBJ2-7; D remains ambiguous. The CDR3 sequence is 11 residues long. V lost 1 base and J 6 bases, leaving 4 bases between the germline ends. Germline CDR1 reads LGHDT; CDR2 reads YNNKEL (reference sequence). The CDR3 here is CASSQGLEQYF. The DNA of the CDR3 is TGTGCCAGCAGCCAAGGGCTCGAGCAGTACTTC.

This clonotype was recorded at least ten times. The rearrangement joins TRBV7-2 to TRBJ1-1; the D is unclear. There are 13 residues in the CDR3. Germline V gene sequence: CDR1 SGHTA, CDR2 FQGNSA. Trimming cost V 3 bases and J 5 bases, with 10 bases left between them. The CDR3 DNA reads as TGTGCCAGCAGCTTGTCGGGTGCGACTGAAGCTTTCTTT. Protein product: CASSLSGATEAFF.

This chain uses TRBV4-3 with TRBJ1-4, with D unclear. Per germline, CDR1 LGHNA and CDR2 YSLEER. This CDR3 region has 13 residues. Trimming removed 0 bases from V and 11 bases from J, with 10 bases in between. The DNA of the CDR3 is TGCGCCAGCAGCCAAGATCGGTCGAAGAAACTGTTTTTT. Its protein is CASSQDRSKKLFF.

The V and J genes are TRBV6-2 or TRBV6-3 and TRBJ2-2, with D possibly matching TRBD1 (6 bases). The germline CDR1 and CDR2 sequences are MNHEY and SVGEGT. The CDR3 loop spans 13 amino acids. Trimming took off 4 bases at V and 6 bases at J, with 9 bases between the two ends. The CDR3 nucleotides read TGTGCCAGCAGTTGGACAGTACCCGGGGAGCTGTTTTTT. It specifies CASSWTVPGELFF.

The chain recombines TRBV5-6 with TRBJ1-1; D remains ambiguous. The CDR3 has 14 amino acids. The V gene lost 0 bases and the J gene lost 7 bases, with 13 bases spanning the gap. CDR1 and CDR2 (germline): SGHDT, YYEEEE. The CDR3 nucleotides are TGTGCCAGCAGCTTGGCCGTTGTAACTGGTGAAGCTTTCTTT. Protein sequence: CASSLAVVTGEAFF.

As concerns this clonotype: An end of the junction differs from the germline gene, which may be a read error. This chain links TRBV6-6 with TRBJ1-6; D might be TRBD1 (6 bases). The CDR3 loop spans 17 amino acids. Germline CDR1 and CDR2: MNHNY and SVGAGI (reference sequence). CDR3 loop: CASSYSTGGSYNSSLHF. As DNA, the CDR3 is TGTGCCAGCAGTTACTCGACAGGCGGCTCCTATAATTCATCCCTCCACTTT.

This clonotype was counted many times. This chain links TRBV7-2 with TRBJ1-1; D possibly corresponds to TRBD1 (6 bases). The ends were cut back, 5 bases at V and 4 bases at J, with 11 bases in the middle. Germline V gene data show CDR1 as SGHTA and CDR2 as FQGNSA. The CDR3 length is 13 residues. In nucleotides, the CDR3 is TGTGCCAGCAGCCAAGGACAGCGCACTGAAGCTTTCTTT. Translated, it gives CASSQGQRTEAFF. The full variable domain, in which reference TRBV7-2 and TRBJ1-1 provide the parts outside the CDR3, is GAGVSQSPSNKVTEKGKDVELRCDPISGHTALYWYRQSLGQGLEFLIYFQGNSAPDKSGLPSDRFSAERTGGSVSTLTIQRTQQEDSAVYLCASSQGQRTEAFFGQGTRLTVV.

This sequence joins TRBV5-3 and TRBJ2-7; 8 bases map to TRBD1. TRBV5-3 is placed among ORFs of uncertain function. This CDR3 is 14 amino acids long. The junction had 12 bases not matched to a gene; V was cut back by 8 bases and J by 5 bases. The CDR3 is CASRYDGQGHEQYV. The CDR3 nucleotides are TGTGCCAGCAGATATGACGGACAGGGCCACGAGCAGTACGTC.

The chain couples TRBV7-2 to TRBJ2-7; weak D call: TRBD1 (6 bases). This CDR3 is 14 amino acids long. Trimming took off 5 bases at V and 2 bases at J, with 13 bases between the two ends. Germline V lookup: CDR1 SGHTA, CDR2 FQGNSA. The CDR3 DNA reads TGTGCCAGCAGCACAGGGACATCCGCCTACGAGCAGTACTTC. Translated: CASSTGTSAYEQYF.

This clonotype was picked up a small number of times. The chain has TRBV6-1 and TRBJ2-1; possibly TRBD1 or TRBD2 for D (5 bases each). Germline-derived CDR1 and CDR2 are MNHNS and SASEGT. This CDR3 has 14 amino acids. V gave up 6 bases and J gave up 1 base, with 10 bases separating them. CDR3 nucleotide sequence: TGTGCCAGCAGGGGGGACCAGTCCTACAATGAGCAGTTCTTC. This sequence encodes CASRGDQSYNEQFF.

This clonotype was recorded at least ten times. The rearrangement uses TRBV7-2 and TRBJ1-2; D gene unclear. This CDR3 is built from 15 residues. Germline CDR1 is SGHTA and CDR2 is FQGNSA. V was shortened by 4 bases and J by 3 bases, with 15 bases between the two germline ends. CDR3 amino acids: CASSSGSNPYYGYTF. In DNA, the CDR3 is TGTGCCAGCAGCTCCGGGTCGAACCCCTACTATGGCTACACCTTC.

This clonotype showed up just a few times. The V call is TRBV7-9, the J call TRBJ2-3; D gene uncertain. Trimming cost V 6 bases and J 6 bases, with 16 bases left between them. CDR3 length equals 14 residues. CDR1 and CDR2 from the germline V gene are SEHNR and FQNEAQ (reference sequence). The CDR3 loop reads CASRLGLTADTQYF. DNA for the CDR3: TGTGCCAGCAGACTGGGTCTGACCGCTGATACGCAGTATTTT.

In regard to this clonotype: A much larger clone differs from this one at a single base, so this may be a read error. The V gene is TRBV7-9, the J gene TRBJ1-6; 7 nucleotides align to TRBD1. The V gene's germline CDR1 is SEHNR and CDR2 FQNEAQ (reference sequence). Germline trimming cut 1 base from V and 8 bases from J; bases unmatched to any gene: 2. This CDR3 region has 14 residues. The CDR3 loop reads CASSLEGADSPLHF. DNA of the CDR3: TGTGCCAGCAGCTTAGAGGGGGCTGATTCACCCCTCCACTTT.

The chain is built from TRBV5-1 and TRBJ2-1; the match to TRBD2 covers 13 bases. V dropped 3 bases and J dropped 10; count of bases not matched to a gene: 19. From germline, CDR1 is SGHRS and CDR2 YFSETQ. The CDR3 covers 19 residues. Here the CDR3 DNA reads TGCGCCAGCAGCTCTTCGCTATTCTTCGGACTAGCGGGGGATGGGGAGCAGTTCTTC. Translation gives CASSSSLFFGLAGDGEQFF.

The gene calls are TRBV6-2 or TRBV6-3 and TRBJ2-7, with 8 bases identical to TRBD2. V shed 6 bases, J shed 3 bases, and the junction held 4 bases outside the gene matches. The CDR3 length is 13 residues. Germline assignment: CDR1 MNHEY and CDR2 SVGEGT. The CDR3 bases are TGTGCCAGCAGAAACGCGGGAGGCTACGAGCAGTACTTC. Protein sequence: CASRNAGGYEQYF.

The rearrangement uses TRBV15 and TRBJ2-2; D call uncertain. V lost 0 bases to trimming and J lost 6 bases, with 8 bases between them. Germline CDR1 and CDR2: LNHNV and YYDKDF (reference sequence). This CDR3 comprises 14 residues. The CDR3 here is CATSRDLTSGELFF. Written as DNA, the CDR3 is TGTGCCACCAGCAGAGATTTAACTTCCGGGGAGCTGTTTTTT.

The CDR3 loop is CASSYLAGALNEQFF. DNA for the CDR3: TGTGCCAGCAGTTATCTAGCGGGAGCCCTCAATGAGCAGTTCTTC. The chain has TRBV6-2 or TRBV6-3 and TRBJ2-1, with TRBD2 identical over 10 bases. Germline CDR1 MNHEY, CDR2 SVGEGT. After removal of 3 bases from V and 6 bases from J, the junction contained 5 bases not matched to a gene. This CDR3 contains 15 residues.

The chain has TRBV4-3 and TRBJ1-4, with a possible D match to TRBD1 (5 bases). The CDR3 has 15 residues. Germline lookup yields CDR1 LGHNA and CDR2 YSLEER. Trimming stripped 2 bases from V and 7 bases from J, with 14 bases between. The CDR3 loop reads CASSQLRDGGEKLFF. The CDR3 coding sequence is TGCGCCAGCAGCCAATTAAGGGACGGTGGTGAAAAACTGTTTTTT.

The chain is built from TRBV11-2 and TRBJ2-5; D is ambiguous. Germline-derived CDR1 and CDR2 are SGHAT and FQNNGV. The CDR3 contains 13 residues. The V and J ends lost 1 base and 5 bases respectively, with 8 bases between them. CDR3 region: CASSLGGKETQYF. As DNA, the CDR3 is TGTGCCAGCAGCTTAGGGGGAAAGGAGACCCAGTACTTC.

The chain carries TRBV2 and TRBJ1-5, with D possibly TRBD1 on 6 matching bases. Looked up from germline, CDR1 is SNHLY and CDR2 is FYNNEI. The CDR3 covers 19 residues. V was clipped by 6 bases and J by 1 base, with 25 bases between them. The CDR3 region has the DNA TGTGCCAGCAGAAGCCTTCATTGGGGGGCCCCTGGGAGCAATCAGCCCCAGCATTTT. Translating gives CASRSLHWGAPGSNQPQHF. Using reference TRBV2 and TRBJ1-5 for the parts outside the CDR3, the full variable domain is EPEVTQTPSHQVTQMGQEVILRCVPISNHLYFYWYRQILGQKVEFLVSFYNNEISEKSEIFDDQFSVERPDGSNFTLKIRSTKLEDSAMYFCASRSLHWGAPGSNQPQHFGDGTRLSIL.

The gene calls are TRBV30 and TRBJ2-1, with 13 bases identical to TRBD2. Trimming took 4 bases from V and 4 from J; bases not matched to a gene: 7. The CDR3 extends over 16 amino acids. Per the germline V gene, CDR1 is GTSNPN and CDR2 is SVGIG (reference sequence). CDR3 amino acids: CAWTRTSGSLYNEQFF. The CDR3 DNA follows: TGTGCCTGGACTAGGACTAGCGGGAGCCTATACAATGAGCAGTTCTTC. Combining the CDR3 with reference TRBV30 and TRBJ2-1 gives the whole variable domain SQTIHQWPATLVQPVGSPLSLECTVEGTSNPNLYWYRQAAGRGLQLLFYSVGIGQISSEVPQNLSASRPQDRQFILSSKKLLLSDSGFYLCAWTRTSGSLYNEQFFGPGTRLTVL.